These T cell receptor beta chains were read from a single sample in a study of T cells in localized non-small cell lung cancer. TCRdb's copy holds only in-frame clones and misses some; the assay was immunoSEQ multiplex PCR. The table shows just over 20,000 clones, with more than 75% occurring only once. The material was PBMCs, obtained before any cancer treatment. These receptor sequences come from a woman aged 35-75 years with stage II squamous cell lung carcinoma. Both conserved end residues are part of each CDR3. A D gene is named only where the DNA matches it firmly. The size entry is marked missing in some rows and otherwise reads once, few, many or a size class.

>TRBV4-3|.|.|TRBJ2-3
TGCGCCAGCAGCCAACGGGGTTGGGGGTCCCGGGATGGCACGCAGTATTTT
CASSQRGWGSRDGTQYF
>TRBV11-2|.|few|TRBJ2-7
TGTGCCAGCAGCTTAGCCGAAGGGTTCAGCTCCTACGAGCAGTACTTC
CASSLAEGFSSYEQYF
>TRBV7-9|TRBD2|.|TRBJ2-1
TGTGCCAGCAGCGGTAGCGGGAGCTCCTACAATGAGCAGTTCTTC
CASSGSGSSYNEQFF
>TRBV4-3|.|.|TRBJ2-1
TGCGCCAGCAGCCAAGAGGTCGGGACTCATTCCTACAATGAGCAGTTCTTC
CASSQEVGTHSYNEQFF
>TRBV2|.|.|TRBJ2-5
TGTGCCAGCAGTCCTACCAGGAGGGAGACCCAGTACTTC
CASSPTRRETQYF
>TRBV18|.|medium-sized|TRBJ2-7
TGTGCCAGCTCACCAGGGCTCGACCTAGAGGAGCAGTACTTC
CASSPGLDLEEQYF
>TRBV7-9|.|.|TRBJ2-7
TGTGCCAGCAGCCCCAAGACGGGGTACTCCTACGAGCAGTACTTC
CASSPKTGYSYEQYF
>TRBV5-5|.|.|TRBJ2-3
TGTGCCAGCAGCTTGATCCAGATCCTCGTAACTAGCACAGATACGCAGTATTTT
CASSLIQILVTSTDTQYF
>TRBV7-2|.|.|TRBJ2-5
TGTGCCAGCAGCTTGGGGGGTCTGGAGACCCAGTACTTC
CASSLGGLETQYF
>TRBV18|.|.|TRBJ2-7
TGTGCCAGCTCAGCCTCCCCCTCCTACGAGCAGTACTTC
CASSASPSYEQYF
>TRBV29-1|.|.|TRBJ1-5
TGCAGCGTGACAGTGGAAAGCAATCAGCCCCAGCATTTT
CSVTVESNQPQHF
>TRBV6-5|TRBD1|few|TRBJ2-7
TGTGCCAGCAGTTACGGGGCGGCAGGGGGCTACGAGCAGTACTTC
CASSYGAAGGYEQYF
>TRBV7-9|.|.|TRBJ2-5
TGTGCCAGCAGTTGGGGGGCGGGAGAGACCCAGTACTTC
CASSWGAGETQYF
>TRBV11-2|.|once|TRBJ2-6
TGTGCCAGCAGCTTAGGCGACGGGCTCTCTGGGGCCAACGTCCTGACTTTC
CASSLGDGLSGANVLTF
>TRBV10-3|.|once|TRBJ2-3
TGTGCCATCAGTGAGTCGACTACCACAGATACGCAGTATTTT
CAISESTTTDTQYF
>TRBV29-1|.|.|TRBJ1-2
TGCAGCGCAAGGGCGTCCGCCAACTATGGCTACACCTTC
CSARASANYGYTF
>TRBV10-3|.|once|TRBJ2-5
TGTGCCATCAGTATGGGGGGGCCAGAGACCCAGTACTTC
CAISMGGPETQYF
>TRBV6-1|TRBD2|.|TRBJ2-1
TGTGCCAGCGAGGTATGGCTAGCGGGAGGGAATGAGCAGTTCTTC
CASEVWLAGGNEQFF
>TRBV7-2|TRBD1|.|TRBJ1-2
TGTGCCAGCAGCTTACTGGGGACAGGGACTTATGGCTACACCTTC
CASSLLGTGTYGYTF
>TRBV10-3|TRBD2|.|TRBJ2-1
TGTGCCATCAGTGCCAGCGGGAGGTTCGTAGAGCAGTTCTTC
CAISASGRFVEQFF